Each of the 24 T cell receptor beta chains below was sequenced from the same sample in a study of blood T cell repertoires in COVID-19 (dated by TCRdb to between 2020 and 2021). Library method: the immunoSEQ multiplex PCR assay. TCRdb stores this immuneACCESS table with in-frame sequences only. Part of the clones is absent; in the studies checked, under half of the shortfall reflects unresolved V genes, and no reason is known for the rest. Present in this sample are roughly 290,000 clones, about 90% of which were seen just once. In total, the top ten clones hold 7.8% of the sample. Sequences were obtained from peripheral blood. These receptor sequences come from a woman aged 50 to 65 who had recovered from COVID-19.

The V call is TRBV28, the J call TRBJ1-6; TRBD1 matches 8 bases. In germline, CDR1 is MDHEN, CDR2 SYDVKM. There are 16 residues in the CDR3. V was clipped by 7 bases and J by 9 bases; unmatched bases: 14. CDR3 DNA: TGTGCCAGCATCCTGGGGGTCAGGGGGCCAGGTTCACCCCTCCACTTT. It specifies CASILGVRGPGSPLHF.

The DNA for the CDR3 is TGTGCCAGCAGTGATCCGGGGGGCACGCAGCCCCAGCATTTT. This sequence encodes CASSDPGGTQPQHF. The rearrangement joins TRBV2 to TRBJ1-5, with a possible D match to TRBD1 (6 bases). Per germline, CDR1 SNHLY and CDR2 FYNNEI. Trimming shortened V by 3 bases and J by 7 bases, and 13 bases separated the two germline ends. This CDR3 comprises 14 residues.

A few counts support this clone. The V and J genes are TRBV7-9 and TRBJ1-2; D possibly corresponds to TRBD1 (5 bases). The CDR3 consists of 17 residues. From germline, CDR1 is SEHNR and CDR2 FQNEAQ (reference sequence). V was trimmed by 0 bases and J by 6 bases, leaving 20 bases between them. CDR3 in amino acids: CASSLAGQGPGTDGYTF. The DNA for the CDR3 is TGTGCCAGCAGCTTAGCGGGCCAGGGCCCCGGCACTGATGGCTACACCTTC.

The V gene is TRBV5-1, the J gene TRBJ1-2; D might be TRBD1 (5 bases). The germline V and J ends were trimmed by 2 bases and 4 bases, with 12 bases remaining between them. Germline V lookup: CDR1 SGHRS, CDR2 YFSETQ. The CDR3 is made up of 14 amino acids. CDR3 nucleotide sequence: TGCGCCAGCAGCTTAGATGGGGCAGGCTATGGCTACACCTTC. Its protein product is CASSLDGAGYGYTF.

The chain has TRBV6-6 and TRBJ2-1; 7 bases line up with TRBD1. Trimming at V came to 3 bases and at J to 9 bases, leaving 5 bases not matched to a gene. Germline V gene sequence: CDR1 MNHNY, CDR2 SVGAGI (reference sequence). This CDR3 spans 13 amino acids. CDR3 loop: CASSYNRQGEQFF. The CDR3 region has the DNA TGTGCCAGCAGTTATAATCGACAGGGTGAGCAGTTCTTC.

The chain combines TRBV15 with TRBJ2-7; TRBD1 matches at 8 bases. Germline CDR1 is LNHNV and CDR2 is YYDKDF (reference sequence). Trimming removed 1 base from V and 3 bases from J; junction bases left unmatched: 2. This CDR3 is built from 14 residues. DNA of the CDR3: TGTGCCACCAGCAGAGGGACAGGGAACTACGAGCAGTACTTC. Translated, it gives CATSRGTGNYEQYF.

This chain connects TRBV7-8 to TRBJ1-2; TRBD1 agrees at 8 bases. V shed 4 bases, J shed 2 bases, and the junction held 0 bases outside the gene matches. In germline, CDR1 is SGHVS, CDR2 FQNEAQ. This CDR3 contains 13 residues. The chain's CDR3 is CASSWDRNYGYTF. CDR3 sequence (DNA): TGTGCCAGCAGCTGGGACAGGAACTATGGCTACACCTTC.

The V call is TRBV28, the J call TRBJ1-6; 7 bases align to TRBD1. The CDR3 is 14 amino acids. J lost 10 bases, V lost 10 bases, and 13 bases had no gene match. CDR1 and CDR2 (germline): MDHEN, SYDVKM. The CDR3 nucleotides read TGTGCCATCCAACTTGCAGGGGGTATGTCACCCCTCCACTTT. Its translation: CAIQLAGGMSPLHF.

This clone was found once. The J gene is TRBJ1-2, the V gene TRBV4-1; no reliable D call. The CDR3 is 14 residues long. Trimming removed 0 bases at V and 8 bases at J, with 13 bases between. CDR1 MGHRA and CDR2 YSYEKL come from the germline V gene. CDR3 residues: CASSQDAPLYGYTF. The CDR3 DNA reads TGCGCCAGCAGCCAAGACGCCCCTCTCTACGGCTACACCTTC.

This clone was observed a few times. V and J are TRBV14 and TRBJ2-5; 12 nucleotides align to TRBD2. Unmatched junction bases numbered 7, after V lost 3 bases and J lost 5 bases. The germline V gene encodes CDR1 SGHDN and CDR2 FVKESK. This CDR3 is 16 amino acids long. The CDR3 region has the DNA TGTGCCAGCAGCCACTGGCTAGCGGGAGGGCATGAGACCCAGTACTTC. Its translation: CASSHWLAGGHETQYF.

In its sample, this clone was seen once. The J gene is TRBJ2-1, the V gene TRBV5-8, with TRBD2 matching over 10 bases. CDR1 SGHTS and CDR2 YDEGEE come from the germline V gene. The V and J ends lost 2 bases and 10 bases, in that order; junction bases with no gene match: 15. CDR3 size: 17 residues. Here the CDR3 reads CASSLPGTSALGGEQFF. CDR3 DNA sequence: TGTGCCAGCAGCTTACCCGGGACTAGCGCCCTCGGGGGCGAGCAGTTCTTC.

The chain's CDR3 is CASSTTSDTGELFF. CDR3 nucleotides: TGTGCCAGTAGTACTACTAGCGACACCGGGGAGCTGTTTTTT. The chain joins TRBV19 to TRBJ2-2; 7 bases match TRBD2. J gave up 3 bases and V 4 bases, and 2 bases lay outside the gene matches. Germline assignment: CDR1 LNHDA and CDR2 SQIVND (reference sequence). The CDR3 is 14 amino acids.

V usage is TRBV6-6 and J usage is TRBJ1-6, with D unclear. CDR1 is MNHNY and CDR2 is SVGAGI in the germline V gene (reference sequence). V lost 4 bases and J lost 0, with 7 bases in between. This CDR3 is 15 amino acids long. CDR3 loop: CASSFESSYNSPLHF. In nucleotides, the CDR3 is TGTGCCAGCAGTTTCGAGAGCTCCTATAATTCACCCCTCCACTTT.

This chain connects TRBV5-1 to TRBJ1-3; no definite D call. CDR3 size: 15 residues. Germline lookup yields CDR1 SGHRS and CDR2 YFSETQ. The V end was cut by 2 bases, the J end by 2 bases, with 11 bases between. CDR3 in DNA: TGCGCCAGCAGCTTCGCGGCAAGAACTGGAAACACCATATATTTT. This codes for CASSFAARTGNTIYF.

The chain joins TRBV7-2 to TRBJ2-7, with a weak D call TRBD1 (5 bases). The CDR3 spans 16 residues. Trimming cost V 1 base and J 0 bases, with 13 bases left between them. Per germline, CDR1 SGHTA and CDR2 FQGNSA. CDR3 DNA: TGTGCCAGCAGCTTAGAGCCCACAGGAGCCTCCTACGAGCAGTACTTC. Protein product: CASSLEPTGASYEQYF. The full variable domain, completed using reference TRBV7-2 and TRBJ2-7, is GAGVSQSPSNKVTEKGKDVELRCDPISGHTALYWYRQSLGQGLEFLIYFQGNSAPDKSGLPSDRFSAERTGGSVSTLTIQRTQQEDSAVYLCASSLEPTGASYEQYFGPGTRLTVT.

The rearrangement uses TRBV7-2 and TRBJ2-1; a weak D match, TRBD2 (6 bases). Deletions cut 5 bases from V and 12 bases from J, with 17 bases between. Looked up from germline, CDR1 is SGHTA and CDR2 is FQGNSA. This CDR3 comprises 13 residues. The CDR3 DNA follows: TGTGCCAGCAGCCCGATCCTGGGACTCATGCAGTTCTTC. This translates into CASSPILGLMQFF.

CDR3 residues: CASSLGYSGSDEQFF. CDR3 DNA: TGCGCCAGCAGCTTGGGTTATAGCGGGAGCGATGAGCAGTTCTTC. V usage is TRBV5-1 and J usage is TRBJ2-1, with 9 bases that match TRBD2. The CDR3 length is 15 residues. Losses at the gene ends were 0 bases for V and 8 bases for J; bases not matched to a gene: 6. From germline, CDR1 is SGHRS and CDR2 YFSETQ.

The chain is built from TRBV18 and TRBJ1-2, with TRBD1 matching 9 bases. Germline CDR1 is KGHSH and CDR2 is LQKENI. CDR3 length: 13 residues. The V segment lost 3 bases and the J segment 6 bases; nucleotides outside the gene matches: 2. In nucleotides, the CDR3 is TGTGCCAGCTCACCCGGACAGGGGAATGGCTACACCTTC. Protein: CASSPGQGNGYTF.

The CDR3 DNA reads as TGTGCCACCCGGAGGACAGGGGGCGGGTACGAGCAGTACTTC. This sequence encodes CATRRTGGGYEQYF. The chain uses TRBV27 and TRBJ2-7; 11 bases match TRBD1. CDR3 size: 14 residues. Germline V gene sequence: CDR1 MNHEY, CDR2 SMNVEV (reference sequence). Germline trimming cut 10 bases from V and 4 bases from J; bases unmatched to any gene: 9.

The J gene is TRBJ2-1, the V gene TRBV5-8, with 7 nucleotides matching TRBD1. This CDR3 comprises 16 residues. V shed 0 bases, J shed 3 bases, and the junction held 6 bases outside the gene matches. Germline V gene lookup returns CDR1 SGHTS and CDR2 YDEGEE. CDR3 in amino acids: CASSLGAGDSYNEQFF. As DNA, the CDR3 is TGTGCCAGCAGCTTGGGGGCTGGGGACAGCTACAATGAGCAGTTCTTC. The whole variable domain, remainder taken from reference TRBV5-8 and TRBJ2-1, is EAGVTQSPTHLIKTRGQQATLRCSPISGHTSVYWYQQALGLGLQFLLWYDEGEERNRGNFPPRFSGRQFPNYSSELNVNALELEDSALYLCASSLGAGDSYNEQFFGPGTRLTVL.

The chain uses TRBV7-2 and TRBJ1-4, with a weak D call TRBD1 (5 bases). Trimming pared 5 bases from V and 10 bases from J, leaving 11 bases between. Germline V lookup: CDR1 SGHTA, CDR2 FQGNSA. This CDR3 contains 12 residues. The CDR3 region is CASSIGEGKLFF. The CDR3 coding sequence is TGTGCCAGCAGCATAGGGGAGGGAAAACTGTTTTTT.

J is TRBJ2-7 and V is TRBV9; 8 bases align to TRBD1. The CDR3 sequence is 15 residues long. Germline loops: CDR1 SGDLS, CDR2 YYNGEE. The trim removed 1 base at V and 5 bases at J, leaving 8 bases unmatched. CDR3 nucleotides: TGTGCCAGCAGCGTACAGGGGGCGAAAAGTCACGAGCAGTACTTC. It encodes CASSVQGAKSHEQYF.

This rearrangement joins TRBV7-9 to TRBJ2-1, with TRBD2 matching 13 bases. Germline values: CDR1 SEHNR, CDR2 FQNEAQ (reference sequence). V shed 4 bases and J 4 bases; nucleotides not matched to a gene: 1. The length of the CDR3 is 15 residues. CDR3 in DNA: TGTGCCAGCAGCTGGGGACTAGCGGGGTACAATGAGCAGTTCTTC. It encodes CASSWGLAGYNEQFF.

The genes are TRBV6-5 and TRBJ1-1, with D perhaps matching TRBD1 (5 bases). Trimming took 0 bases from V and 4 from J, leaving 12 bases between them. CDR3 length equals 15 residues. Germline V CDR1 and CDR2: MNHEY, SVGAGI. In DNA, the CDR3 is TGTGCCAGCAGTTACTCTCAGGGATTTGGCACTGAAGCTTTCTTT. Its protein product is CASSYSQGFGTEAFF.